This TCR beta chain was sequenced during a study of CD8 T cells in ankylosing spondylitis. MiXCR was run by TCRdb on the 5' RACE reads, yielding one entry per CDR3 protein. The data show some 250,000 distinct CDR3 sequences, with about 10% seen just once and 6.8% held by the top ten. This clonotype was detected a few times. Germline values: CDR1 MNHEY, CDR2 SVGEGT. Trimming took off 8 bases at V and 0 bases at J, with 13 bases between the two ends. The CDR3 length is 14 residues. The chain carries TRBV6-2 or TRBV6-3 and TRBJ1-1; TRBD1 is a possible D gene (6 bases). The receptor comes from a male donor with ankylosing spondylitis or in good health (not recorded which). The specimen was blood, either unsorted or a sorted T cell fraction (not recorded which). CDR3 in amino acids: CASGWAGVNTEAFF. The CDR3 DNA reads TGTGCCAGCGGCTGGGCAGGGGTGAACACTGAAGCTTTCTTT.